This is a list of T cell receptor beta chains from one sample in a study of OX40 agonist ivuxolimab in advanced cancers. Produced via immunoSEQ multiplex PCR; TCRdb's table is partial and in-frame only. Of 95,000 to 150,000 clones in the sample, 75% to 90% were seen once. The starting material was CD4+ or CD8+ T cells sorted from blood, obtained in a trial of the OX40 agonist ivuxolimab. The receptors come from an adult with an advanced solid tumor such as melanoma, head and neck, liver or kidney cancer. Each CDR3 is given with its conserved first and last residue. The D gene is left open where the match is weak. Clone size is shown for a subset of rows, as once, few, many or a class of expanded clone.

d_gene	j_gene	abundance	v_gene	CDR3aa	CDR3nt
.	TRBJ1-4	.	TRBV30	CAWTRTGSTNEKLFF	TGTGCCTGGACCCGTACAGGGTCAACTAATGAAAAACTGTTTTTT
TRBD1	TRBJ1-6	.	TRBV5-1	CASSLAGTGLPHF	TGCGCCAGCAGCTTGGCAGGGACAGGGCTTCCCCACTTT
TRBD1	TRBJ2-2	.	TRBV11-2	CASSLGTGLLSPGKLFF	TGTGCCAGCAGCCTCGGGACAGGCCTGCTTAGCCCGGGGAAGCTGTTTTTT
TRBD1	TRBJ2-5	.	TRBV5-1	CASSEQGKSYF	TGCGCCAGCAGCGAACAGGGGAAATCGTACTTC
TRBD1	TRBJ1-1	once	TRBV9	CASSPPDRVLHAGAFF	TGTGCCAGCAGCCCCCCGGACAGGGTACTTCATGCGGGAGCTTTCTTT
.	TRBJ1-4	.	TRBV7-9	CASGWGVEKLFF	TGTGCCAGCGGGTGGGGTGTTGAAAAACTGTTTTTT
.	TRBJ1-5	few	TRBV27	CASSEQMNQPQHF	TGTGCCAGCAGTGAACAGATGAATCAGCCCCAGCATTTT
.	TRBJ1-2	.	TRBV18	CASSPRANREEGYTF	TGTGCCAGCTCACCACGCGCCAACAGGGAAGAAGGCTACACCTTC
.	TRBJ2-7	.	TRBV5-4	CASSLDTEFYEQYF	TGTGCCAGCAGCTTGGACACCGAGTTCTACGAGCAGTACTTC
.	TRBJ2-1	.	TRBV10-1	CASSELGGGGDEQFF	TGCGCCAGCAGTGAGTTAGGGGGGGGAGGCGATGAGCAGTTCTTC
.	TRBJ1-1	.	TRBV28	CASFVTPNTEAFF	TGTGCCAGCTTTGTAACACCGAACACTGAAGCTTTCTTT
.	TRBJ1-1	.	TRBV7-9	CASSPQGLNTEAFF	TGTGCCAGCAGCCCCCAAGGGCTGAACACTGAAGCTTTCTTT
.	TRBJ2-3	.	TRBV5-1	CASSRAGITDTQYF	TGCGCCAGCTCGCGGGCAGGGATTACGGATACGCAGTATTTT
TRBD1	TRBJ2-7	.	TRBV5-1	CASSGDRGTHEQYF	TGCGCCAGCAGCGGCGACAGGGGGACGCACGAGCAGTACTTC
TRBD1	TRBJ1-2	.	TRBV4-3	CASSQTGGRGYTF	TGCGCCAGCAGCCAAACAGGGGGCCGTGGCTACACCTTC
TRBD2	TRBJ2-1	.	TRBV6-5	CASSYSGLADYNEQFF	TGTGCCAGCAGTTACTCGGGACTAGCGGATTACAATGAGCAGTTCTTC